This TCR beta chain derives from a study of cytomegalovirus exposure and HLA in healthy donors. Looking at the study overall: Unique TCRs from HLA-typed donors, approximately 80 million of them, were held in an early data release. Study-wide results and limits: Presence/absence comparisons presumed near-even sequencing depth among donors.

The PCR employed 60 Vbeta primers together with 13 Jbeta primers. The protocol was immunoSEQ multiplex PCR, while the TCRdb copy is restricted to in-frame clones and leaves out a portion. This table has 100,000 to 150,000 clones, 64% appearing once. This CDR3 comprises 16 residues. Germline CDR1 is LNHDA and CDR2 is SQIVND (reference sequence). The V gene end was trimmed by 5 bases and the J gene end by 4 bases; junction bases not matched to a gene: 10. Donors likely had unrecorded immune exposures despite being nominally healthy when sampled. This clone has a single count. Its specificity is unknown. This receptor was identified in a middle-aged woman in good health and CMV-seronegative. The V gene is TRBV19, the J gene TRBJ2-3; 9 bases are a match to TRBD2. Sample: PBMCs. The DNA of the CDR3 is TGTGCCAGTAGTCCAGCGGGGGGTCGGCGGGCAGATACGCAGTATTTT. Encoded protein: CASSPAGGRRADTQYF.